This entry lists 18 T cell receptor beta chains sequenced from one sample in a study of vaccination effects on CD4 cells after COVID-19. In the ViraFEST assay, antigen-specific CD4+ clonotypes were identified by expansion after peptide-pool stimulation. A roughly 11-day culture period preceded the isolation of CD4+ T cells. All study participants received two doses of BNT162b2 or mRNA-1273 vaccine. The method was immunoSEQ multiplex PCR; TCRdb's version includes in-frame clones alone and lacks a portion of them. This sample has tens of thousands of clones, with just under 75% found just once. Their antigens are not known. The sequencing used CD4+ T cells from PBMCs cultured with HCoV-229E spike peptides, collected after COVID-19 vaccination. Receptor source: a human donor who received a COVID-19 vaccine.

About this clone itself: Other DNA sequences from this sample encode an identical CDR3 as well. V and J are TRBV20-1 and TRBJ2-7; D uncertain. The CDR3 sequence is 11 residues long. From germline, CDR1 is DFQATT and CDR2 SNEGSKA (reference sequence). Deletions cut 2 bases from V and 5 bases from J, with 7 bases between. CDR3 DNA: TGCAGTGCTAGATCTGGACACGAGCAGTACTTC. It codes for CSARSGHEQYF.

The V call is TRBV11-2, the J call TRBJ2-5; 9 nucleotides agree with TRBD1. This CDR3 is built from 15 residues. The junction had 5 bases not matched to a gene; V was cut back by 1 base and J by 5 bases. Germline assignment: CDR1 SGHAT and CDR2 FQNNGV. CDR3 bases: TGTGCCAGCAGCTTAGGTGGGACAGGGCGGGAGACCCAGTACTTC. As protein: CASSLGGTGRETQYF.

This clone was counted a few times. The rearrangement uses TRBV15 and TRBJ2-1; 9 nucleotides match TRBD2. Germline values: CDR1 LNHNV, CDR2 YYDKDF (reference sequence). This CDR3 spans 15 amino acids. With V trimmed by 1 base and J by 8 bases, 6 bases remained unmatched. The chain's CDR3 is CATSRAAGGLDEQFF. CDR3 nucleotides: TGTGCCACCAGCAGAGCGGCGGGAGGGTTGGATGAGCAGTTCTTC.

This clone was seen a handful of times. V gene TRBV6-5 combines with J gene TRBJ1-3; a possible D gene is TRBD1 (5 bases). Trimming removed 8 bases from V and 0 bases from J, with 8 bases in between. Germline V CDR1 and CDR2: MNHEY, SVGAGI. The CDR3 extends over 13 amino acids. DNA for the CDR3: TGTGCCAGCCACGGGGGCTCTGGAAACACCATATATTTT. Protein sequence: CASHGGSGNTIYF.

This clone has more than one count but fewer than ten. The V and J genes are TRBV19 and TRBJ1-3; D is uncertain. V gave up 7 bases and J gave up 0 bases, with 10 bases separating them. CDR1 and CDR2 from the germline V gene are LNHDA and SQIVND (reference sequence). This CDR3 is built from 14 residues. CDR3 DNA sequence: TGTGCCAGTAAGACGGTGGTCTCTGGAAACACCATATATTTT. It yields the protein CASKTVVSGNTIYF.

This clone was picked up a small number of times. The chain uses TRBV6-5 and TRBJ1-4, with D perhaps TRBD1 (6 bases). V was cut by 6 bases and J by 5 bases, with 16 bases left in between. The CDR3 consists of 15 residues. CDR1 and CDR2 (germline): MNHEY, SVGAGI. CDR3 DNA: TGTGCCAGCAGCCCGGATGGGGGCGGGAATGAAAAACTGTTTTTT. It is translated as CASSPDGGGNEKLFF.

The V and J genes are TRBV2 and TRBJ2-1; maybe TRBD2 (5 bases). The germline V gene encodes CDR1 SNHLY and CDR2 FYNNEI. V was clipped by 9 bases and J by 4 bases, with 13 bases between them. The CDR3 totals 13 residues. DNA of the CDR3: TGTGCCAGTCGCCTCGGGATTTACAATGAGCAGTTCTTC. Translated, it gives CASRLGIYNEQFF.

This clone appeared a few times. CDR3 DNA: TGTGCCAGCTCCTCGACAGGGGACTCTGGAAACACCATATATTTT. Its translation: CASSSTGDSGNTIYF. The chain couples TRBV18 to TRBJ1-3; the match to TRBD1 covers 8 bases. Germline CDR1 and CDR2: KGHSH and LQKENI. With V trimmed by 6 bases and J by 0 bases, 4 bases remained unmatched. The CDR3 loop spans 15 amino acids.

The chain uses TRBV19 and TRBJ2-1; weak D call: TRBD1 (6 bases). V shed 5 bases and J shed 9 bases, with 11 bases lying between them. This CDR3 has 12 amino acids. Germline CDR1 and CDR2: LNHDA and SQIVND (reference sequence). CDR3 protein: CASSLRQVEQFF. The CDR3 DNA sequence: TGTGCCAGTAGTCTTCGACAGGTTGAGCAGTTCTTC.

V and J are TRBV5-1 and TRBJ1-3; D gene unclear. The germline V gene has CDR1 SGHRS and CDR2 YFSETQ. V gave up 4 bases and J gave up 2 bases, with 16 bases separating them. This CDR3 has 16 residues. CDR3 amino acids: CASSPGPTRAGNTIYF. The CDR3 DNA reads as TGCGCCAGCAGCCCCGGGCCCACCCGGGCTGGAAACACCATATATTTT. The whole variable domain, remainder taken from reference TRBV5-1 and TRBJ1-3, is KAGVTQTPRYLIKTRGQQVTLSCSPISGHRSVSWYQQTPGQGLQFLFEYFSETQRNKGNFPGRFSGRQFSNSRSEMNVSTLELGDSALYLCASSPGPTRAGNTIYFGEGSWLTVV.

The V gene is TRBV2, the J gene TRBJ1-5; TRBD1 matches at 7 bases. The ends lost 4 bases at V and 1 base at J; junction bases unmatched: 7. Germline CDR1 is SNHLY and CDR2 is FYNNEI. CDR3 length: 16 amino acids. For the CDR3, the DNA is TGTGCCAGCAGTGTCAGACAGGGCGGAAGCAATCAGCCCCAGCATTTT. Translated, it gives CASSVRQGGSNQPQHF.

The chain links TRBV12-3 or TRBV12-4 to TRBJ2-7; unclear D gene. The V gene lost 5 bases and the J gene lost 7 bases, with 15 bases spanning the gap. CDR3 size: 13 residues. CDR3 in amino acids: CASSLRVSEEQYF. CDR3 coding DNA: TGTGCCAGCAGTCTCCGGGTCAGCGAGGAGCAGTACTTC.

The rearrangement joins TRBV11-2 to TRBJ1-2, with a tentative D call TRBD1 (5 bases). The CDR3 covers 14 residues. V lost 5 bases and J 4 bases, leaving 14 bases between the germline ends. In germline, CDR1 is SGHAT, CDR2 FQNNGV. The CDR3 loop reads CASSPDSSLYGYTF. CDR3 DNA: TGTGCCAGCAGCCCTGACAGTTCTCTCTATGGCTACACCTTC.

This clone appeared a few times. V usage is TRBV14 and J usage is TRBJ1-4; no definite D call. This CDR3 has 16 amino acids. V dropped 1 base and J dropped 3 bases, with 12 bases sitting between them. Germline CDR1 and CDR2: SGHDN and FVKESK. The CDR3 is CASSQGLWKPNEKLFF. In DNA, the CDR3 is TGTGCCAGCAGCCAAGGCTTATGGAAACCTAATGAAAAACTGTTTTTT.

This clone occurred a few times. This chain links TRBV5-1 with TRBJ1-1, with 8 bases identical to TRBD1. The germline V gene has CDR1 SGHRS and CDR2 YFSETQ. This CDR3 is built from 13 residues. The V and J ends lost 2 bases and 9 bases, in that order; junction bases with no gene match: 6. CDR3 in amino acids: CASSFSGQGKAFF. Written as DNA, the CDR3 is TGCGCCAGCAGCTTTTCCGGACAGGGCAAAGCTTTCTTT.

The V and J genes are TRBV25-1 and TRBJ2-5; D possibly corresponds to TRBD1 (6 bases). The germline V gene encodes CDR1 MGHDK and CDR2 SYGVNS. CDR3 size: 16 residues. Trimming took off 3 bases at V and 5 bases at J, with 19 bases between the two ends. The CDR3 spells CASSDDRQVPRETQYF. The CDR3 bases are TGTGCCAGCAGTGATGACCGACAGGTGCCTAGGGAGACCCAGTACTTC.

This clone showed up just a few times. The chain employs TRBV3-1 (or the pseudogene TRBV3-2) and TRBJ2-7; D gene ambiguous. CDR3 size: 10 residues. Germline-derived CDR1 and CDR2 are LGHDT and YNNKEL (reference sequence). With 8 bases removed from V and 3 bases from J, the gap between germline ends came to 5 bases. The CDR3: CASGDYEQYF. The CDR3 DNA is TGTGCCAGCGGAGACTACGAGCAGTACTTC.

This chain uses TRBV7-6 with TRBJ1-2; no clear D gene. Trimming pared 3 bases from V and 2 bases from J, leaving 7 bases between. The CDR3 has 13 amino acids. Germline CDR1 is SGHVS and CDR2 is FNYEAQ. CDR3 bases: TGTGCCAGCAGCTTGAACAAGAACTATGGCTACACCTTC. It translates to CASSLNKNYGYTF.